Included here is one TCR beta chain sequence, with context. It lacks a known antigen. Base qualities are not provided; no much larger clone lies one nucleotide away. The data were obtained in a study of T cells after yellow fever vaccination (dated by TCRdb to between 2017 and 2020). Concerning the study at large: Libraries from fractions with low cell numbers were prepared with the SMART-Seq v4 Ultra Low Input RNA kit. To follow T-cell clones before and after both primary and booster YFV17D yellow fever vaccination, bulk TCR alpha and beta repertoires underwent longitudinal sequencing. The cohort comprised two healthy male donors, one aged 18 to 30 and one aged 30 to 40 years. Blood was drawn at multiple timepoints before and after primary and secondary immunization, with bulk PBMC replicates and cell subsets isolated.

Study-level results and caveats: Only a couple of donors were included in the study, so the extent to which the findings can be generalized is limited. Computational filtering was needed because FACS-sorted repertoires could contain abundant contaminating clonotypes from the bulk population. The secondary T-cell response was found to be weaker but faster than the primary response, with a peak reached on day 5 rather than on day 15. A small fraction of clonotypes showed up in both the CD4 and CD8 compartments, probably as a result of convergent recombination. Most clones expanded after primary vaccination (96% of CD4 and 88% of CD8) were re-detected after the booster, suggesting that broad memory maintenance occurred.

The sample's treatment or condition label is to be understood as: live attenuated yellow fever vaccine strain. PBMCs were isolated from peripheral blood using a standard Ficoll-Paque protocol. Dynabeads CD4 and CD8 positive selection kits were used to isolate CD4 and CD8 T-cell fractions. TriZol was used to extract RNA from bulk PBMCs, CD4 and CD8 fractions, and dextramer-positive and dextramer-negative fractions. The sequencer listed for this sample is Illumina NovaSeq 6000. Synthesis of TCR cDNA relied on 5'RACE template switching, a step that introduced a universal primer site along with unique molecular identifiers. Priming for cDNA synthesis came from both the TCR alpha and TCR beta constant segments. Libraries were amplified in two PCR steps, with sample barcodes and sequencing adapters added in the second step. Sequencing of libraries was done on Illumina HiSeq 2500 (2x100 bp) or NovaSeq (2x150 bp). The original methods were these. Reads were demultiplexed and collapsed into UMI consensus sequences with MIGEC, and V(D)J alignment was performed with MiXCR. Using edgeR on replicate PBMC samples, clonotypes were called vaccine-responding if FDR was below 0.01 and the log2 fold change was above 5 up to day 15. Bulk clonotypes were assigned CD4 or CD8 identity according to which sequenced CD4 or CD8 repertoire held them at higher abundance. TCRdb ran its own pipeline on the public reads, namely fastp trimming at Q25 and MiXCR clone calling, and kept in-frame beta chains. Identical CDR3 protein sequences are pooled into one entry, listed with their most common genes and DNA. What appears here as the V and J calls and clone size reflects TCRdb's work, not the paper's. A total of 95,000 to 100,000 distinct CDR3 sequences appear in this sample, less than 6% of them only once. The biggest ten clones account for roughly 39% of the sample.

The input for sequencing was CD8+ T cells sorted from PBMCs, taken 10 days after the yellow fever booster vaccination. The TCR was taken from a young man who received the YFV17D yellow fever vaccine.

The nucleotides read TGTGCCAGCAGTTTGACGGGGGCGCTTAATTCACCCCTCCACTTT. This gives the protein CASSLTGALNSPLHF. Rearrangement joined TRBV28 to TRBJ1-6; matching of 6 bases hints at TRBD1 as the D gene. Inclusive of the bounding cysteine and phenylalanine, the CDR3 is 15 residues long. The sequence is cut down to CDR3 DNA, 45 bases in frame from base 1. V is reduced by 3 bases and J by 6 bases, leaving a spacing of 12 bases between them. Taken from the germline V gene, the CDR1 and CDR2 loops are MDHEN and SYDVKM.